The 16 T cell receptor beta chains below come from one sample, sequenced in a study of cytomegalovirus exposure and HLA in healthy donors. The PCR had 60 Vbeta and 13 Jbeta primers. The protocol was immunoSEQ multiplex PCR, while the TCRdb copy is restricted to in-frame clones and leaves out a portion. The table lists about 100,000 clones, approximately 80% of them singletons, with around 4% in the top ten. The source material was PBMCs. These receptors were taken from a female donor in good health and CMV-seropositive.

This clone has just one count. CDR3 region: CASSFKAGSSYNEQFF. CDR3 sequence (DNA): TGTGCCAGCAGCTTCAAAGCGGGTAGCTCCTACAATGAGCAGTTCTTC. V gene TRBV11-1 combines with J gene TRBJ2-1; D is possibly TRBD2 (6 bases). The CDR3 is made up of 16 amino acids. In germline, CDR1 is SGHAT, CDR2 FQDESV (reference sequence). V was cut by 3 bases and J by 0 bases, with 12 bases left in between.

The chain employs TRBV11-2 and TRBJ1-4; unclear D gene. CDR1 SGHAT and CDR2 FQNNGV come from the germline V gene. Trimming took 1 base from V and 10 from J, leaving 13 bases between them. This CDR3 region has 14 residues. CDR3 coding DNA: TGTGCCAGCAGCTTAGGGTGGGTCGGCGGAAAACTGTTTTTT. Amino acids: CASSLGWVGGKLFF.

The chain combines TRBV6-5 with TRBJ2-7; 13 bases fit TRBD2. Germline CDR1 MNHEY, CDR2 SVGAGI. CDR3 size: 15 residues. V dropped 5 bases and J dropped 5; count of bases not matched to a gene: 6. The CDR3: CASSPTSGRANEQYF. Here the CDR3 DNA reads TGTGCCAGCAGTCCTACTAGCGGGAGGGCAAACGAGCAGTACTTC.

The DNA of the CDR3 is TGTGCCAGTAGTATGAGGGAAAAACTGTTTTTT. Protein product: CASSMREKLFF. The gene calls are TRBV19 and TRBJ1-4; no firm D call. The V and J ends lost 3 bases and 8 bases respectively, with 4 bases between them. Germline values: CDR1 LNHDA, CDR2 SQIVND (reference sequence). The CDR3 consists of 11 residues.

This sequence joins TRBV7-8 and TRBJ2-1; the match to TRBD2 covers 13 bases. The CDR3 loop spans 15 amino acids. Germline V gives CDR1 SGHVS, CDR2 FQNEAQ. J gave up 8 bases and V 1 base, and 2 bases lay outside the gene matches. CDR3 protein: CASSLGTSGSYEQFF. CDR3 coding DNA: TGTGCCAGCAGCTTAGGGACTAGCGGGAGCTATGAGCAGTTCTTC. The whole variable domain, filled in from reference TRBV7-8 and TRBJ2-1, reads GAGVSQSPRYKVAKRGQDVALRCDPISGHVSLFWYQQALGQGPEFLTYFQNEAQLDKSGLPSDRFFAERPEGSVSTLKIQRTQQEDSAVYLCASSLGTSGSYEQFFGPGTRLTVL.

This clone was found once. CDR3 in DNA: TGTGCCAGCAGCTCACTACAGGGCCAGATGAACACTGAAGCTTTCTTT. This translates into CASSSLQGQMNTEAFF. This rearrangement joins TRBV5-6 to TRBJ1-1; TRBD1 might be the D (6 bases). Trimming pared 3 bases from V and 0 bases from J, leaving 15 bases between. CDR3 length: 16 residues. CDR1 is SGHDT and CDR2 is YYEEEE in the germline V gene.

The chain couples TRBV7-2 to TRBJ1-3; TRBD1 is a possible D gene (5 bases). CDR1 is SGHTA and CDR2 is FQGNSA in the germline V gene. Trimming stripped 1 base from V and 7 bases from J, with 14 bases between. This CDR3 region has 15 residues. CDR3: CASSLEIGRGNTIYF. In nucleotides, the CDR3 is TGTGCCAGCAGCTTAGAGATAGGGCGGGGGAACACCATATATTTT.

The chain has TRBV27 and TRBJ2-3, with unresolved D. V was trimmed by 1 base and J by 3 bases, leaving 8 bases between them. Germline values: CDR1 MNHEY, CDR2 SMNVEV (reference sequence). The length of the CDR3 is 14 residues. The CDR3, as DNA: TGTGCCAGCAGTTTATTGATCCAGACAGATACGCAGTATTTT. Translation: CASSLLIQTDTQYF.

The chain employs TRBV6-1 and TRBJ2-5, with D perhaps matching TRBD2 (6 bases). With the DNA end fitting TRBJ2-7 better, the J assignment may be wrong. The CDR3 is 15 residues long. Per the germline V gene, CDR1 is MNHNS and CDR2 is SASEGT. The CDR3 nucleotides are TGTGCCAGCAGTGAACTGGACGGGAGCTCCTACGAGCAGTACTTC. This sequence encodes CASSELDGSSYEQYF.

V gene TRBV7-2 combines with J gene TRBJ2-7, with 9 bases matching TRBD1. The length of the CDR3 is 15 residues. The trim removed 5 bases at V and 4 bases at J, leaving 9 bases unmatched. From germline, CDR1 is SGHTA and CDR2 FQGNSA. The CDR3 is CASSPAGTGRYEQYF. CDR3 DNA sequence: TGTGCCAGCAGCCCAGCGGGGACAGGGCGGTACGAGCAGTACTTC.

This clone was seen only a few times. V and J are TRBV19 and TRBJ1-3; 9 nucleotides agree with TRBD1. The CDR3 spans 15 residues. Losses at the gene ends were 8 bases for V and 0 bases for J; bases not matched to a gene: 5. Germline assignment: CDR1 LNHDA and CDR2 SQIVND (reference sequence). CDR3 DNA sequence: TGTGCCAGTCAAAGGGACAGGGCCTCTGGAAACACCATATATTTT. As protein: CASQRDRASGNTIYF.

The chain recombines TRBV30 with TRBJ1-4, with D tentatively TRBD1 (6 bases). Per germline, CDR1 GTSNPN and CDR2 SVGIG (reference sequence). Trimming shortened V by 4 bases and J by 8 bases, and 20 bases separated the two germline ends. The CDR3 has 15 residues. CDR3 amino acids: CAWTGHPPRHEKLFF. CDR3 coding DNA: TGTGCCTGGACGGGACACCCACCCCGACACGAAAAACTGTTTTTT.

The CDR3: CATSRDPGQGAFTGELFF. DNA of the CDR3: TGTGCCACCAGCAGAGATCCGGGACAGGGGGCTTTCACCGGGGAGCTGTTTTTT. The chain links TRBV15 to TRBJ2-2; 12 bases fit TRBD1. Germline loops: CDR1 LNHNV, CDR2 YYDKDF (reference sequence). J lost 4 bases, V lost 0 bases, and 6 bases had no gene match. The CDR3 runs 18 residues.

The chain recombines TRBV5-1 with TRBJ2-5; TRBD1 is a possible D gene (5 bases). The J call may not be correct, given that the DNA end is closer to TRBJ2-7. Germline V lookup: CDR1 SGHRS, CDR2 YFSETQ. This CDR3 has 14 residues. The CDR3 sequence: CASSLGQGSYEQYF. The CDR3 coding sequence is TGCGCCAGCAGCTTGGGGCAGGGCTCCTACGAGCAGTACTTC.

This rearrangement joins TRBV18 to TRBJ1-2, with D possibly matching TRBD1 (5 bases). Germline values: CDR1 KGHSH, CDR2 LQKENI. The CDR3 consists of 12 residues. Trimming took off 6 bases at V and 7 bases at J, with 12 bases between the two ends. As DNA, the CDR3 is TGTGCCAGCTCCGGGGGGAAATCTGGCTACACCTTC. Its protein product is CASSGGKSGYTF.

V gene TRBV14 combines with J gene TRBJ1-1; possible D gene TRBD1, 5 bases. Deletions cut 1 base from V and 5 bases from J, with 14 bases between. This CDR3 is built from 15 residues. Germline values: CDR1 SGHDN, CDR2 FVKESK. The CDR3 nucleotides are TGTGCCAGCAGCCAAGCAAAGGGGATAGTTACTGAAGCTTTCTTT. Its protein product is CASSQAKGIVTEAFF. Filled out from reference TRBV14 and TRBJ1-1, the complete variable domain reads EAGVTQFPSHSVIEKGQTVTLRCDPISGHDNLYWYRRVMGKEIKFLLHFVKESKQDESGMPNNRFLAERTGGTYSTLKVQPAELEDSGVYFCASSQAKGIVTEAFFGQGTRLTVV.